This T cell receptor (beta chain) was identified during a study of post-analysis software for immune sequencing data. General study results and limits: Five or six TRBV segments, TRBV5-6, TRBV5-1 and TRBV20-1 among them, were found more frequent in patients than controls.

Unique molecular identifiers had been added to the TCR beta cDNA libraries. TCRdb analysed the PCR reads with MiXCR anew, one entry per CDR3 protein. Seen here are some 700,000 distinct CDR3 sequences, 55% to 60% observed once, and the top ten hold approximately 10%. Comments on this clonotype: The antigen remains undetermined.

V lost 2 bases, J lost 8 bases, and 9 bases lay in between. The CDR3 is made up of 12 amino acids. Germline CDR1 reads DFQATT; CDR2 reads SNEGSKA (reference sequence). This receptor was taken from a girl aged 2-10 years with multiple sclerosis. Specimen: blood. The V and J genes are TRBV20-1 and TRBJ1-4, with D possibly being TRBD1 (5 bases). The CDR3 loop reads CSARSGTEKLFF. CDR3 coding DNA: TGCAGTGCTAGATCCGGGACGGAAAAACTGTTTTTT.